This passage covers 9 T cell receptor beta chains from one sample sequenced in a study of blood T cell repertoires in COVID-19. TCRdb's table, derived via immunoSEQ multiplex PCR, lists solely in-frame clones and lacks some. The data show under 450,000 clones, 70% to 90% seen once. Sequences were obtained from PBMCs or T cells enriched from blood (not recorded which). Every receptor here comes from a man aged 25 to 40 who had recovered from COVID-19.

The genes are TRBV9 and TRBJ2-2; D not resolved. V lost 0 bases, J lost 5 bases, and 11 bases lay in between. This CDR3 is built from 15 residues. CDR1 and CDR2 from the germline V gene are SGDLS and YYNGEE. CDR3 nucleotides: TGTGCCAGCAGCGTAGCCGGTAGCAGTACCGGGGAGCTGTTTTTT. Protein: CASSVAGSSTGELFF.

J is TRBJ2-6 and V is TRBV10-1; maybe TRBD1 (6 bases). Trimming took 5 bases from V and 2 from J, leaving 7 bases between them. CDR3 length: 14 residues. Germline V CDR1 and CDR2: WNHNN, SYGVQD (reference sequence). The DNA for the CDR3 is TGCGCCAGCAGTTGGGGGCCTGGGGCCAACGTCCTGACTTTC. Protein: CASSWGPGANVLTF.

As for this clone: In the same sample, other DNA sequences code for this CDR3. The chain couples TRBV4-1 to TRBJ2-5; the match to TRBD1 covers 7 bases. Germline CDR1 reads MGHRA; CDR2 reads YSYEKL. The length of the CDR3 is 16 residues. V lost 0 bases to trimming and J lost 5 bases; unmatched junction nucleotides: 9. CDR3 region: CASSQDRQGLRETQYF. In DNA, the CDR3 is TGCGCCAGCAGCCAAGACCGACAGGGCCTTCGGGAGACCCAGTACTTC.

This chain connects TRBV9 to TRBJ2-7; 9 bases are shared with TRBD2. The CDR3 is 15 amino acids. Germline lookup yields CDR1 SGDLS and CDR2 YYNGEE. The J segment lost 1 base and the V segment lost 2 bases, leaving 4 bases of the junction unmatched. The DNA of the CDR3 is TGTGCCAGCAGCGTGGTAGCGGGGGTTTCCTACGAGCAGTACTTC. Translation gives CASSVVAGVSYEQYF. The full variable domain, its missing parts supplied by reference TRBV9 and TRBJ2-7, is DSGVTQTPKHLITATGQRVTLRCSPRSGDLSVYWYQQSLDQGLQFLIQYYNGEERAKGNILERFSAQQFPDLHSELNLSSLELGDSALYFCASSVVAGVSYEQYFGPGTRLTVT.

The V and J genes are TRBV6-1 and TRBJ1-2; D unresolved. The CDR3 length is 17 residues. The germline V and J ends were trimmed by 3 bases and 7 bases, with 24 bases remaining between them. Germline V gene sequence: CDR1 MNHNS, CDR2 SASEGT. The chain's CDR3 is CASSDWAMGTVVRGYTF. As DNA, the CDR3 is TGTGCCAGCAGTGATTGGGCCATGGGCACAGTGGTTCGTGGCTACACCTTC.

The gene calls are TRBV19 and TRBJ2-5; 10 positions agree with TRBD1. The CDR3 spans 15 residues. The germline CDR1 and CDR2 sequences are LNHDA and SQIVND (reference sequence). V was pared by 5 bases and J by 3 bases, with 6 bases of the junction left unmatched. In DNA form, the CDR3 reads TGTGCCAGTAGTGTGGACAGGGGGAAGGAAGAGACCCAGTACTTC. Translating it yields CASSVDRGKEETQYF.

The CDR3 coding sequence is TGTGCCAGTACACAACCGGGACAGGTCGATTCACCCCTCCACTTT. It specifies CASTQPGQVDSPLHF. V is TRBV19 and J is TRBJ1-6; the match to TRBD1 covers 8 bases. CDR1 is LNHDA, CDR2 SQIVND, per germline (reference sequence). This CDR3 spans 15 amino acids. V was clipped by 7 bases and J by 8 bases; unmatched bases: 10.

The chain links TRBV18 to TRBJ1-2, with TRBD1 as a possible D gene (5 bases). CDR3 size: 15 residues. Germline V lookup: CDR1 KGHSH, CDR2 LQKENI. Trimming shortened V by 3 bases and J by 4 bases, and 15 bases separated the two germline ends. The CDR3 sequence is CASSPPGLLIYGYTF. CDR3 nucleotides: TGTGCCAGCTCACCGCCGGGACTCTTAATCTATGGCTACACCTTC.

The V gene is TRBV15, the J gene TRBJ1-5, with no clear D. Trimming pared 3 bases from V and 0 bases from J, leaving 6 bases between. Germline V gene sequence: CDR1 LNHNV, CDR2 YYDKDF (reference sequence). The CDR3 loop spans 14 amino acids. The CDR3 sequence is CATSSRDSNQPQHF. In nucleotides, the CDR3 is TGTGCCACCAGCAGTCGGGATAGCAATCAGCCCCAGCATTTT. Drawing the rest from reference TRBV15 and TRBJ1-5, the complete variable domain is DAMVIQNPRYQVTQFGKPVTLSCSQTLNHNVMYWYQQKSSQAPKLLFHYYDKDFNNEADTPDNFQSRRPNTSFCFLDIRSPGLGDTAMYLCATSSRDSNQPQHFGDGTRLSIL.